Listed below are T cell receptor beta chains from one sample, sequenced in a study of blood T cell repertoires in COVID-19. Generated by immunoSEQ multiplex PCR, the TCRdb table keeps only in-frame clones and is missing some. The data show 300,000 to 350,000 clones, roughly 87% seen once. Sequencing input: PBMCs or T cells enriched from blood (not recorded which). All receptors derive from a woman in her 30s who had recovered from COVID-19. Each CDR3 is given with its conserved first and last residue.

v_call	cdr3_length	j_call	cdr3_aa
TRBV29-1	14	TRBJ1-5	CSVVWSGSNQPQHF
TRBV11-2	14	TRBJ1-1	CASSLPGTDLEAFF
TRBV5-1	15	TRBJ2-5	CASSTSGATQETQYF
TRBV7-6	16	TRBJ2-2	CASSPRRDRRGGELFF
TRBV27	12	TRBJ2-1	CASSLQGGEQFF
TRBV5-5	14	TRBJ2-7	CASSPTGAAYEQYF
TRBV30	15	TRBJ2-2	CAWDRGRASTGELFF
TRBV2	13	TRBJ2-7	CASTRDRDYEQYF
TRBV11-2	15	TRBJ2-3	CASSPRGGGADTQYF
TRBV10-3	13	TRBJ1-4	CAISERQGEKLFF
TRBV7-8	17	TRBJ1-1	CASSSHGTGARDTEAFF
TRBV2	18	TRBJ2-5	CASSQGLAGGTVQETQYF
TRBV11-2	13	TRBJ2-7	CASSSTGSRGQYF
TRBV3-1/TRBV3-2	13	TRBJ1-1	CASSPGGGTEAFF
TRBV6-5	14	TRBJ1-2	CASSPTGGDYGYTF
TRBV11-2	15	TRBJ1-4	CASSLVVQAGEKLFF
TRBV5-1	14	TRBJ1-1	CASSLVDMNTEAFF
TRBV4-3	13	TRBJ2-1	CASSQEVGHHQFF
TRBV9	10	TRBJ1-1	CASSGTAAFF
TRBV5-1	17	TRBJ2-6	CASSLVLGQGGANVLTF
TRBV9	15	TRBJ1-1	CASSPQTGIPTEAFF
TRBV5-1	15	TRBJ2-7	CASSGTGGGFHEQYF
TRBV15	15	TRBJ2-3	CATSRSRTGSDTQYF
TRBV12-5	15	TRBJ2-5	CASGTGLAGEETQYF
TRBV5-1	18	TRBJ2-2	CASSLEVVAGPNTGELFF
TRBV28	15	TRBJ1-5	CASSLLQGGNQPQHF
TRBV19	13	TRBJ2-5	CASSTLEQETQYF
TRBV29-1	11	TRBJ2-3	CSVGGTDTQYF
TRBV28	15	TRBJ1-5	CASSRTGNSNQPQHF